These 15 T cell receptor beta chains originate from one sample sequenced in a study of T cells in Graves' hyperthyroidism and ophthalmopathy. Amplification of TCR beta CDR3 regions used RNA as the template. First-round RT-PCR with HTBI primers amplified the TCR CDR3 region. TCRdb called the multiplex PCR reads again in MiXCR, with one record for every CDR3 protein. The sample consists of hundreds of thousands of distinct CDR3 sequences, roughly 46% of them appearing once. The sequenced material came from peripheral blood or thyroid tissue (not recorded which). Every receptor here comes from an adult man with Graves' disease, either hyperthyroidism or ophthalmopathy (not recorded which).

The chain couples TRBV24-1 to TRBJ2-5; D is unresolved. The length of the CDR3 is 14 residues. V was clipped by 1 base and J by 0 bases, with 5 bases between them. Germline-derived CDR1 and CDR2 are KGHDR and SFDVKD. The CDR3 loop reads CATSDFGYQETQYF. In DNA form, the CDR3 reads TGTGCCACCAGTGATTTTGGTTACCAAGAGACCCAGTACTTC.

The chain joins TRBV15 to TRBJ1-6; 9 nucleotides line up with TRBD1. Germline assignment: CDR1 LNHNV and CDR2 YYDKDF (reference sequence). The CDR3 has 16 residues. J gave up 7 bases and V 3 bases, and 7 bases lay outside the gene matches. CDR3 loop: CATSSDGTGQNSPLHF. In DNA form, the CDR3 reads TGTGCCACCAGCAGTGACGGGACAGGGCAAAATTCACCCCTCCACTTT.

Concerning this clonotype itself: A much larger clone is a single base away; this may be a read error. CDR3 residues: CSVVGGADYVQYF. The CDR3 DNA follows: TGCAGCGTTGTCGGTGGGGCCGACTACGTGCAGTACTTC. V usage is TRBV29-1 and J usage is TRBJ2-7; the D call may be TRBD1 or TRBD2 (5 bases each). Germline assignment: CDR1 SQVTM and CDR2 ANQGSEA. The CDR3 totals 13 residues.

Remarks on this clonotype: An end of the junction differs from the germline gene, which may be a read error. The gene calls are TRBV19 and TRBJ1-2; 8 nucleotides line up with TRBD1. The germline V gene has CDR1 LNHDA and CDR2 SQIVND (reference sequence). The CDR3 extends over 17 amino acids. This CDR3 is CASSIVIQGASDYGYAF. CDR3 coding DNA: TGTGCCAGTAGTATAGTGATCCAGGGGGCGTCCGACTATGGCTACGCCTTC.

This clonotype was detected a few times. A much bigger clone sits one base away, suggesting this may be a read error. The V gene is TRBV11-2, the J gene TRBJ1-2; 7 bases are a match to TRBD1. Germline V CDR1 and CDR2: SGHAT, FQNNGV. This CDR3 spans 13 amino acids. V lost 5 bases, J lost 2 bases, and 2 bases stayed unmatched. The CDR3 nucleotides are TGTGCCAGCAGCACGGACAGGAACTATGGCTACACCTTC. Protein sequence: CASSTDRNYGYTF.

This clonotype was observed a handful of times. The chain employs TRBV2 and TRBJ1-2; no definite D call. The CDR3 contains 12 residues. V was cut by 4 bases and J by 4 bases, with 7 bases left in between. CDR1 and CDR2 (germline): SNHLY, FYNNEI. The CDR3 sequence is CASSGTAYGYTF. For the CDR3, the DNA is TGTGCCAGCAGTGGTACTGCCTATGGCTACACCTTC.

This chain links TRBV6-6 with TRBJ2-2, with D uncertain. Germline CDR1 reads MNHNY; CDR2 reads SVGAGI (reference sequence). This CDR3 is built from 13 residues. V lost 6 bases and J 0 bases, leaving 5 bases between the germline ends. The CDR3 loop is CASRVTNTGELFF. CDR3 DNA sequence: TGTGCCAGCAGGGTTACGAACACCGGGGAGCTGTTTTTT.

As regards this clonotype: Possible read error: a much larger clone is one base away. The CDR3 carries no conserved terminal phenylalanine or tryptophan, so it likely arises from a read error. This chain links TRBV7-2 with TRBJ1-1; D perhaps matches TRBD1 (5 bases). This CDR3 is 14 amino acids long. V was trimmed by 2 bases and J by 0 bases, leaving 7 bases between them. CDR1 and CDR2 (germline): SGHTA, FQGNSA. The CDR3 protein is CASSLTTVNTEAFL. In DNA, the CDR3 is TGTGCCAGCAGCTTAACGACAGTGAACACTGAAGCTTTCCTT.

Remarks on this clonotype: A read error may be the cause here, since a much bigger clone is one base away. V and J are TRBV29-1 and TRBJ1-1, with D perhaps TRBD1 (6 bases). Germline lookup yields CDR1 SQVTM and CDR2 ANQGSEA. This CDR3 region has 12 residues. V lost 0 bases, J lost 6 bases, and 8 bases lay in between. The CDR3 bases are TGCAGCGTTGAAGAGGGGACACCTGAAGCTTTCTTT. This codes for CSVEEGTPEAFF.

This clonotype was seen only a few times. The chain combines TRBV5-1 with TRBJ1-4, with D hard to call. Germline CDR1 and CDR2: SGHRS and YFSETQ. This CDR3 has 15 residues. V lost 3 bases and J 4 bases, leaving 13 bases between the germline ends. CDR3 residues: CASSSSGASNEKLFF. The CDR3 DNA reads TGCGCCAGCAGCTCCTCGGGCGCCAGTAATGAAAAACTGTTTTTT.

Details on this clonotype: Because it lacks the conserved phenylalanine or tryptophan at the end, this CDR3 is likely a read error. CDR3 nucleotide sequence: TGTGCCAGCAGCTTATCCAGGGATGAAAAACTGTTTCTT. It encodes CASSLSRDEKLFL. The chain joins TRBV7-9 to TRBJ1-4, with D perhaps matching TRBD1 (5 bases). The CDR3 spans 13 residues. Germline CDR1 is SEHNR and CDR2 is FQNEAQ (reference sequence). V was shortened by 2 bases and J by 6 bases, with 7 bases between the two germline ends.

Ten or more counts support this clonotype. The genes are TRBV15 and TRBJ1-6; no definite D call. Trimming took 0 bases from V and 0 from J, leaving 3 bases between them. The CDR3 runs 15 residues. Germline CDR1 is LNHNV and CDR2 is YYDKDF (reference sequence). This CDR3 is CATSRESSYNSPLHF. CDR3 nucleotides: TGTGCCACCAGCAGAGAGAGCTCCTATAATTCACCCCTCCACTTT.

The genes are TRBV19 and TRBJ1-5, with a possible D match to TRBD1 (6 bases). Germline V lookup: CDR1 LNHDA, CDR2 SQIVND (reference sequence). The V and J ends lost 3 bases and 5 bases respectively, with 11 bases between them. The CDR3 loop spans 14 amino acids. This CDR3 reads CASSISGADQPQHF. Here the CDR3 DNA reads TGTGCCAGTAGTATCTCGGGGGCTGATCAGCCCCAGCATTTT.

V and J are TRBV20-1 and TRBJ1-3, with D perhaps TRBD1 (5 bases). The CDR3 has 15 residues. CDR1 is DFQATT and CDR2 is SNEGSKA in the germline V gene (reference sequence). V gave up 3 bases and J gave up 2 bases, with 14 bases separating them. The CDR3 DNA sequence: TGCAGTGCTAGTGGGGGGGTGGGGACTGGAAACACCATATATTTT. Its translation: CSASGGVGTGNTIYF.

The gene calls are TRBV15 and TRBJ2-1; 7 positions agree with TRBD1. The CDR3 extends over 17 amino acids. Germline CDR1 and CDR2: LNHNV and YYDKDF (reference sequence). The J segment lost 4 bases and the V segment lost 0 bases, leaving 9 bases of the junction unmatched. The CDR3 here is CATSRDQGDSNYNEQFF. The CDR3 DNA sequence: TGTGCCACCAGCAGAGATCAGGGGGACAGCAATTACAATGAGCAGTTCTTC.